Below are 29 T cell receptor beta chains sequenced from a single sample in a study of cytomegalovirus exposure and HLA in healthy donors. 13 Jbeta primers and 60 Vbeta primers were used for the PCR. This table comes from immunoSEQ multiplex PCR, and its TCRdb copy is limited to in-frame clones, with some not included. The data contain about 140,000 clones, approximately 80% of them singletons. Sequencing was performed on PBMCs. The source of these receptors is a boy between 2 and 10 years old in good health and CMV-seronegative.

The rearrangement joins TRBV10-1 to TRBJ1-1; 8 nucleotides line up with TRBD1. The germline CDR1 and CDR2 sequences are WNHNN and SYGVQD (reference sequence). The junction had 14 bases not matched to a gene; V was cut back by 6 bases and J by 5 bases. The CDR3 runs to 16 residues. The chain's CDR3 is CASSSSRTGQNTEAFF. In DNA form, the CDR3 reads TGCGCCAGCAGCTCAAGCAGGACAGGGCAGAATACTGAAGCTTTCTTT.

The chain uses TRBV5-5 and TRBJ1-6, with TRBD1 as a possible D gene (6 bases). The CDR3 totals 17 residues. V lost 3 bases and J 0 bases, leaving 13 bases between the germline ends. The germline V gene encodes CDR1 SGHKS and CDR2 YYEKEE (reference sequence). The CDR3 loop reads CASSWVQGSSYNSPLHF. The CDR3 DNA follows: TGTGCCAGCAGCTGGGTTCAGGGGAGCTCCTATAATTCACCCCTCCACTTT.

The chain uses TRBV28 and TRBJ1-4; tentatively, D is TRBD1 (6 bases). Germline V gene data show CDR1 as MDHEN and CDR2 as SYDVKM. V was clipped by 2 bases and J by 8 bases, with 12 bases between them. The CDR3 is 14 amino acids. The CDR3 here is CASSLRAGVEKLFF. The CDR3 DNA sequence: TGTGCCAGCAGTTTACGGGCAGGGGTGGAAAAACTGTTTTTT. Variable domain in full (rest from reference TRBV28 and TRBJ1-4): DVKVTQSSRYLVKRTGEKVFLECVQDMDHENMFWYRQDPGLGLRLIYFSYDVKMKEKGDIPEGYSVSREKKERFSLILESASTNQTSMYLCASSLRAGVEKLFFGSGTQLSVL.

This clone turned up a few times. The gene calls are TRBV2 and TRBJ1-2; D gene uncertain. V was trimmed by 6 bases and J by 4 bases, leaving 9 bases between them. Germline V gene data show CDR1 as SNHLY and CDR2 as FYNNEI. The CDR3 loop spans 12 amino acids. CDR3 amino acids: CASRGSFYGYTF. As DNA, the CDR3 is TGTGCCAGCAGGGGGAGCTTCTATGGCTACACCTTC.

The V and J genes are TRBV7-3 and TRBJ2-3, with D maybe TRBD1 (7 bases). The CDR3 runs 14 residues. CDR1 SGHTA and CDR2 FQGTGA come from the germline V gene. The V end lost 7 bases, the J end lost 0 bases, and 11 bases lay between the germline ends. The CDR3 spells CASKSGGSTDTQYF. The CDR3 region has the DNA TGTGCCAGCAAATCAGGGGGGAGCACAGATACGCAGTATTTT.

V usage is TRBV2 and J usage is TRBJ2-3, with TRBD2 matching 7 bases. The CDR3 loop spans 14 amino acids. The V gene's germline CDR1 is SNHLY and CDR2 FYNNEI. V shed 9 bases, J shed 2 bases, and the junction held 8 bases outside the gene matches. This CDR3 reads CARGGDGVTDTQYF. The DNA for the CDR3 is TGTGCCAGGGGAGGGGATGGGGTCACAGATACGCAGTATTTT. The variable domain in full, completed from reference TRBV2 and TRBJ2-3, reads EPEVTQTPSHQVTQMGQEVILRCVPISNHLYFYWYRQILGQKVEFLVSFYNNEISEKSEIFDDQFSVERPDGSNFTLKIRSTKLEDSAMYFCARGGDGVTDTQYFGPGTRLTVL.

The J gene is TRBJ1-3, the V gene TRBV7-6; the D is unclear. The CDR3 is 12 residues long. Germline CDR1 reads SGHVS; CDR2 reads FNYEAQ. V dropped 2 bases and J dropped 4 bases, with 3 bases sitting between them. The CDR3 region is CASSLPGNTIYF. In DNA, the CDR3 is TGTGCCAGCAGCTTACCAGGAAACACCATATATTTT.

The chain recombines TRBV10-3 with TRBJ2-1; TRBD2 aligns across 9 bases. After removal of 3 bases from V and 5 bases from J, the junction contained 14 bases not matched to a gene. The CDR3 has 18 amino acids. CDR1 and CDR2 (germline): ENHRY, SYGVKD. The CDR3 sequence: CAISDFSGSFLLNNEQFF. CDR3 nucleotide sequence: TGTGCCATCAGTGATTTTAGCGGGAGTTTCTTGTTGAACAATGAGCAGTTCTTC.

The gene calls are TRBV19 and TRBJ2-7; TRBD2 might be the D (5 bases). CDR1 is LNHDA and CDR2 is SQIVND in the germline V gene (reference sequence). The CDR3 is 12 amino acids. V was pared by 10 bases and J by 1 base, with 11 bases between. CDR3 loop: CATSYSSYEQYF. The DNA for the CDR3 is TGTGCCACTAGCTACAGTTCCTACGAGCAGTACTTC.

CDR3 in amino acids: CASSVEGEDRTAVRFSYNEQFF. For the CDR3, the DNA is TGTGCCAGCAGCGTAGAGGGGGAAGACAGGACAGCCGTCCGCTTCTCCTACAATGAGCAGTTCTTC. The V and J genes are TRBV9 and TRBJ2-1, with D perhaps TRBD1 (6 bases). The CDR3 loop spans 22 amino acids. CDR1 SGDLS and CDR2 YYNGEE come from the germline V gene. The V and J ends lost 0 bases and 0 bases respectively, with 28 bases between them.

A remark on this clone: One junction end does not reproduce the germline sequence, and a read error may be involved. CDR3 DNA sequence: TGTTCCAGCAGCCCTGGGACTAGCGGGAGGATCCAAGAGACCCAGTACTTC. Its translation is CSSSPGTSGRIQETQYF. This chain links TRBV7-9 with TRBJ2-5; 15 positions match TRBD2. The germline V gene has CDR1 SEHNR and CDR2 FQNEAQ (reference sequence). CDR3 length: 17 residues.

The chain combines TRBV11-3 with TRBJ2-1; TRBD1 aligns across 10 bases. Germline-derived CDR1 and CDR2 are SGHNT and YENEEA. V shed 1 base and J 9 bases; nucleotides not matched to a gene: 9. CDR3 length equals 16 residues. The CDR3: CASSLVVGTGDGEQFF. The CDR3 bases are TGTGCCAGCAGCTTAGTAGTCGGGACAGGGGATGGTGAGCAGTTCTTC.

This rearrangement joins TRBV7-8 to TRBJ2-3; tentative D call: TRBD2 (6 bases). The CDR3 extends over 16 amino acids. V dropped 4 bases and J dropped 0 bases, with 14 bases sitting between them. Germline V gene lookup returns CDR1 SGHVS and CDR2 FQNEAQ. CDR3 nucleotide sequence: TGTGCCAGCAGCTATCCCGGGACTCCTAGCACAGATACGCAGTATTTT. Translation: CASSYPGTPSTDTQYF.

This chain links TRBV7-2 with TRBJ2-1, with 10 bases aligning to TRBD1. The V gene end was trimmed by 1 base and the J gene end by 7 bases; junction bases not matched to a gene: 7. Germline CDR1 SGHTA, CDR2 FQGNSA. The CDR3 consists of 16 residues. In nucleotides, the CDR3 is TGTGCCAGCAGCTTAGTTCCCAGACAGGGGGCTAATGAGCAGTTCTTC. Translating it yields CASSLVPRQGANEQFF.

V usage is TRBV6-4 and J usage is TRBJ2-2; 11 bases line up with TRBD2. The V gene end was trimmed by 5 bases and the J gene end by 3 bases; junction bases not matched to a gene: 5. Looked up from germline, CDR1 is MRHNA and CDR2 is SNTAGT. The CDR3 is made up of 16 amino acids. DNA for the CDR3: TGTGCCAGCAGTCAAACTAGCGGGAGACACACCGGGGAGCTGTTTTTT. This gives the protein CASSQTSGRHTGELFF.

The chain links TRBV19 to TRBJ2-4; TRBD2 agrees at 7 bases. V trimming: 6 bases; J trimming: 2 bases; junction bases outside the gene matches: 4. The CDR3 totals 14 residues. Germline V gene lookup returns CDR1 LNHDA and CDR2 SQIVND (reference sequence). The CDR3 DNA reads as TGTGCCAGTAGCCCGGGGGGATCCAAAAACATTCAGTACTTC. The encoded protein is CASSPGGSKNIQYF. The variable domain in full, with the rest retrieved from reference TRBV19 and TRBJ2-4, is DGGITQSPKYLFRKEGQNVTLSCEQNLNHDAMYWYRQDPGQGLRLIYYSQIVNDFQKGDIAEGYSVSREKKESFPLTVTSAQKNPTAFYLCASSPGGSKNIQYFGAGTRLSVL.

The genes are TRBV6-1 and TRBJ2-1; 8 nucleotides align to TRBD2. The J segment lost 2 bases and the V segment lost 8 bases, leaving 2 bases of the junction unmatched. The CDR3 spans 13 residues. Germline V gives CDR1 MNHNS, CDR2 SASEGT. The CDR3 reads CASLGLAYNEQFF. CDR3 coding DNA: TGTGCCAGCTTGGGACTAGCCTACAATGAGCAGTTCTTC.

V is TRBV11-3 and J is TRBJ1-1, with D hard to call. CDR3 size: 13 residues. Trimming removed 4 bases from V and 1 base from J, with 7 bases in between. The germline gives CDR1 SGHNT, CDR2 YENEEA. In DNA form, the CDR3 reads TGTGCCAGCAGCTCCCGGGGGAACACTGAAGCTTTCTTT. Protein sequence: CASSSRGNTEAFF. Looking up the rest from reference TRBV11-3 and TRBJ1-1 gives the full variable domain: EAGVVQSPRYKIIEKKQPVAFWCNPISGHNTLYWYLQNLGQGPELLIRYENEEAVDDSQLPKDRFSAERLKGVDSTLKIQPAELGDSAVYLCASSSRGNTEAFFGQGTRLTVV.

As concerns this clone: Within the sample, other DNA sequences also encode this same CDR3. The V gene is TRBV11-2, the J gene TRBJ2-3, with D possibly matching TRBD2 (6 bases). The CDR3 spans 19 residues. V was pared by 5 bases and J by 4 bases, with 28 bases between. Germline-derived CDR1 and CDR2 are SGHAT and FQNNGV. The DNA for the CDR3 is TGTGCCAGCAGCGAGGTGGTCGGGAGTGGGATTTTGTTTTCAGATACGCAGTATTTT. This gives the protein CASSEVVGSGILFSDTQYF.

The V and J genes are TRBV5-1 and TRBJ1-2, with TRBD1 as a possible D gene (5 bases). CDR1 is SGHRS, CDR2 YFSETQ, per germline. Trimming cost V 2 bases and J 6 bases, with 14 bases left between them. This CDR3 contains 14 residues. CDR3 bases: TGCGCCAGCAGCTTCGGTCCGGGGGTTGATGGCTACACCTTC. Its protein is CASSFGPGVDGYTF.

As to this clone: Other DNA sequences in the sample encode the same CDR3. CDR3 sequence reads: CASSDSGGADTQYF. The CDR3 nucleotides are TGTGCCAGCAGTGACAGCGGGGGGGCAGATACGCAGTATTTT. The chain couples TRBV6-4 to TRBJ2-3; the match to TRBD2 covers 10 bases. This CDR3 is 14 amino acids long. CDR1 is MRHNA, CDR2 SNTAGT, per germline. V gave up 2 bases and J gave up 4 bases; unmatched junction bases: 0.

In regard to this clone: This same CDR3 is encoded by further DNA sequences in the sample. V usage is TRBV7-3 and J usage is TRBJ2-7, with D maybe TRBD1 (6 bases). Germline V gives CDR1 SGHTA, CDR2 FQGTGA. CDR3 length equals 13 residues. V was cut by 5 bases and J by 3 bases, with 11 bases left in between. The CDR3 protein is CASSPTDSYEQYF. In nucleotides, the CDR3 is TGTGCCAGCAGCCCAACGGACAGCTACGAGCAGTACTTC.

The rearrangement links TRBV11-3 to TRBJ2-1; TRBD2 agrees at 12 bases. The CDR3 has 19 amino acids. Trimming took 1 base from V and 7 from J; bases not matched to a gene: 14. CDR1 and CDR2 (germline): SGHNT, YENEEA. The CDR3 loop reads CASSLGLPETSGRLNEQFF. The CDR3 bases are TGTGCCAGCAGCTTAGGATTGCCCGAAACTAGCGGGAGGTTGAATGAGCAGTTCTTC.

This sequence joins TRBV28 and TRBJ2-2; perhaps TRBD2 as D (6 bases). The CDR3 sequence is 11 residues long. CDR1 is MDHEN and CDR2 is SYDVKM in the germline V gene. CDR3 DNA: TGTGTATCCGCGGGGACCGGGGAGCTGTTTTTT. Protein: CVSAGTGELFF.

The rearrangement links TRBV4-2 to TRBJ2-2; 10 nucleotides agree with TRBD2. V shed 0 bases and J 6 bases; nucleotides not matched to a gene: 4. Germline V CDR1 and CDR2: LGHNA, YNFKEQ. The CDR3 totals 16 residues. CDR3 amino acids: CASSQEGAGGPGELFF. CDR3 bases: TGTGCCAGCAGCCAAGAAGGAGCGGGAGGGCCCGGGGAGCTGTTTTTT.

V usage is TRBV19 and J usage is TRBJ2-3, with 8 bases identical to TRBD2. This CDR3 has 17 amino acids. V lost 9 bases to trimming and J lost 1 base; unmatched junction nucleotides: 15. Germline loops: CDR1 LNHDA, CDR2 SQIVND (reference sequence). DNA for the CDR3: TGTGCCAGCAAGGGACTAGGGATTCGGAGTCGCACAGATACGCAGTATTTT. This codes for CASKGLGIRSRTDTQYF.

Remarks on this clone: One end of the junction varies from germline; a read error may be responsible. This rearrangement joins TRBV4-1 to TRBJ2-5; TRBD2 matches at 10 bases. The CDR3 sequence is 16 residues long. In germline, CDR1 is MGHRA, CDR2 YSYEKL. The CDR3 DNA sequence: TGTGCCAGCAGCCAAGACCCTAGCGGGGGTGGAGAGACCCAGTACTTC. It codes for CASSQDPSGGGETQYF.

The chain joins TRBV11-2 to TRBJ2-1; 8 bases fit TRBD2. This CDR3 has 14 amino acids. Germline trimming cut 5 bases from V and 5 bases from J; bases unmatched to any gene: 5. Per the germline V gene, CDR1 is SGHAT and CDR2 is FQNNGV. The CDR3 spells CASSTGRGHNEQFF. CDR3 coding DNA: TGTGCCAGCAGCACCGGGAGGGGTCACAATGAGCAGTTCTTC.

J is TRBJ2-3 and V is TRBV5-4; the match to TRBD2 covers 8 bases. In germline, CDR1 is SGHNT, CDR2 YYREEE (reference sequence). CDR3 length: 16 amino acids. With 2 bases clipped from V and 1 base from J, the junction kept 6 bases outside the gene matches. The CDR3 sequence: CASSFRLAGRTDTQYF. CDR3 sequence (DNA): TGTGCCAGCAGCTTTCGTCTAGCGGGCCGCACAGATACGCAGTATTTT.